These T cell receptor beta chains were read from a single sample in a study of beta chain features in type 1 diabetes. The method was immunoSEQ multiplex PCR; TCRdb's version includes in-frame clones alone and lacks a portion of them. The sample has approximately 730,000 clones, about an eighth seen once. The sample consisted of naive CD4+ T cells from blood. These TCRs come from a man between 18 and 29 years old with type 1 diabetes. Both conserved end residues are part of each CDR3. A D gene is named only where the DNA matches it firmly. The size field is filled for only some rows; it gives once, few, many or a size class.

abundance | j_gene | d_gene | v_gene | CDR3aa | CDR3nt
few | TRBJ1-3 | NA | TRBV7-2 | CASSLGGASGNTIYF | TGTGCCAGCAGCTTAGGAGGCGCCTCTGGAAACACCATATATTTT
NA | TRBJ1-1 | NA | TRBV7-9 | CASSTTGKNTEAFF | TGTGCCAGCAGTACAACAGGGAAGAACACTGAAGCTTTCTTT
NA | TRBJ2-5 | TRBD1 | TRBV7-2 | CASSGGDRRVETQYF | TGTGCCAGCAGCGGAGGGGACAGGCGAGTAGAGACCCAGTACTTC
once | TRBJ1-2 | TRBD1 | TRBV19 | CASSYRGSNYGYTF | TGTGCCAGTAGTTACAGGGGCTCTAACTATGGCTACACCTTC
NA | TRBJ2-3 | NA | TRBV11-3 | CASSLGSHTDTQYF | TGTGCCAGCAGCTTAGGTTCACACACAGATACGCAGTATTTT
few | TRBJ2-1 | NA | TRBV7-2 | CASTSDYNEQFF | TGTGCCAGCACTAGCGACTACAATGAGCAGTTCTTC
NA | TRBJ2-5 | NA | TRBV5-8 | CASSPVWGEETQYF | TGTGCCAGCAGCCCTGTCTGGGGGGAAGAGACCCAGTACTTC
few | TRBJ2-5 | NA | TRBV30 | CAWSDLQETQYF | TGTGCCTGGAGTGATCTCCAAGAGACCCAGTACTTC
few | TRBJ2-7 | NA | TRBV30 | CASSGYEQYF | TGTGCCTCATCGGGGTACGAGCAGTACTTC
NA | TRBJ1-4 | NA | TRBV13 | CASSLKDSPRGEKLFF | TGTGCCAGCAGCTTAAAGGACTCTCCCAGAGGGGAAAAACTGTTTTTT
few | TRBJ1-2 | NA | TRBV10-3 | CAIMVDGGYTF | TGTGCCATCATGGTAGACGGGGGCTACACCTTC
NA | TRBJ1-1 | NA | TRBV30 | CAWSPVGQSEAFF | TGTGCCTGGAGTCCCGTAGGACAGTCTGAAGCTTTCTTT
few | TRBJ1-2 | NA | TRBV13 | CASSLPGSYGYTF | TGTGCCAGCAGCTTACCGGGGTCCTATGGCTACACCTTC
NA | TRBJ2-5 | NA | TRBV6-5 | CASSYSSGGVETQYF | TGTGCCAGCAGTTACTCCTCAGGGGGGGTAGAGACCCAGTACTTC
few | TRBJ2-5 | TRBD2 | TRBV27 | CASSPGTSGGSETQYF | TGTGCCAGCAGTCCCGGGACTAGCGGGGGGTCAGAGACCCAGTACTTC
NA | TRBJ2-1 | TRBD2 | TRBV4-1 | CASSQRERDSYNEQFF | TGCGCCAGCAGCCAACGAGAGCGGGACTCCTACAATGAGCAGTTCTTC
NA | TRBJ1-2 | NA | TRBV11-2 | CASSLVGPLGYGYTF | TGTGCCAGCAGCTTAGTCGGGCCCCTTGGGTATGGCTACACCTTC
few | TRBJ2-1 | TRBD1 | TRBV7-9 | CASSLATGGINEQFF | TGTGCCAGCAGCTTAGCGACAGGGGGCATTAATGAGCAGTTCTTC
few | TRBJ1-1 | NA | TRBV14 | CASSQDRNTEAFF | TGTGCCAGCAGCCAGGATCGGAACACTGAAGCTTTCTTT
few | TRBJ2-5 | NA | TRBV6-6 | CASRGTGGDQETQYF | TGTGCCAGCAGGGGGACCGGAGGGGACCAAGAGACCCAGTACTTC
few | TRBJ2-5 | NA | TRBV28 | CASSFLQETQYF | TGTGCCAGCAGTTTTCTCCAAGAGACCCAGTACTTC
NA | TRBJ1-2 | TRBD1 | TRBV18 | CASSPPSPGQGNGYTF | TGTGCCAGCTCACCACCCTCCCCGGGACAGGGGAATGGCTACACCTTC
NA | TRBJ1-2 | NA | TRBV14 | CASSPPGGGYTF | TGTGCCAGCAGCCCTCCCGGCGGGGGCTACACCTTC
NA | TRBJ2-3 | NA | TRBV30 | CAWGPAADTQYF | TGTGCCTGGGGTCCAGCGGCGGATACGCAGTATTTT
NA | TRBJ2-3 | NA | TRBV7-2 | CASSPRVVGGPDTQYF | TGTGCCAGCAGCCCGCGGGTCGTCGGTGGGCCAGATACGCAGTATTTT
NA | TRBJ1-6 | NA | TRBV14 | CASSQGTVRDSPLHF | TGTGCCAGCAGCCAAGGGACAGTAAGGGATTCACCCCTCCACTTT
NA | TRBJ2-3 | NA | TRBV11-2 | CASSLAVSTDTQYF | TGTGCCAGCAGCTTGGCTGTCAGCACAGATACGCAGTATTTT